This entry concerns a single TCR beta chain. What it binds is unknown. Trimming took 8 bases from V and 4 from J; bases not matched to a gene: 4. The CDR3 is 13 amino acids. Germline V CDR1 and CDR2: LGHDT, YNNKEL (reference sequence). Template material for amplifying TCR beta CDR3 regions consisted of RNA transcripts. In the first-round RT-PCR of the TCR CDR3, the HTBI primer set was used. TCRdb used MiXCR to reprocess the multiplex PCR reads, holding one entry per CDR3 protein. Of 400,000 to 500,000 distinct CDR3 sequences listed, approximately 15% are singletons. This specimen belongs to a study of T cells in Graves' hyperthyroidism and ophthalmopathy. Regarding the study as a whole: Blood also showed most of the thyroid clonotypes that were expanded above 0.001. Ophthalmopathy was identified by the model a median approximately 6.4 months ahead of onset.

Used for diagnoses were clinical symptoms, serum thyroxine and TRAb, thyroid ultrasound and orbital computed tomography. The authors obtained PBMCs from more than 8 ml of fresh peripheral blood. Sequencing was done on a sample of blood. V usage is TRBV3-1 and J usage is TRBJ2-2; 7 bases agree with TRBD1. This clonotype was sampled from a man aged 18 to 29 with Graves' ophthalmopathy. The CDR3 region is CASWDRATGELFF. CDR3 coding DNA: TGTGCCAGCTGGGACAGAGCCACCGGGGAGCTGTTTTTT.